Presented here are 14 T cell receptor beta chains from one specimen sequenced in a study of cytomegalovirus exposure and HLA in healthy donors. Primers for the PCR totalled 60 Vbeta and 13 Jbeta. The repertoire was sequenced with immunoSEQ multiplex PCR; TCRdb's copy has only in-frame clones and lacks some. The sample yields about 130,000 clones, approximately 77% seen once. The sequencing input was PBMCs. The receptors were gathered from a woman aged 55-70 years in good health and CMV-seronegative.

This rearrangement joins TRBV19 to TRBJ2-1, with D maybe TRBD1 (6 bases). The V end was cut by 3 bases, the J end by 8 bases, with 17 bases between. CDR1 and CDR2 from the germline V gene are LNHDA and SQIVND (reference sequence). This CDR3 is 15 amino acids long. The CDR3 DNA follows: TGTGCCAGTAGTATGGACAGTCCCGGGATCGATGAGCAGTTCTTC. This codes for CASSMDSPGIDEQFF. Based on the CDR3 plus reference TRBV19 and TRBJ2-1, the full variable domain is DGGITQSPKYLFRKEGQNVTLSCEQNLNHDAMYWYRQDPGQGLRLIYYSQIVNDFQKGDIAEGYSVSREKKESFPLTVTSAQKNPTAFYLCASSMDSPGIDEQFFGPGTRLTVL.

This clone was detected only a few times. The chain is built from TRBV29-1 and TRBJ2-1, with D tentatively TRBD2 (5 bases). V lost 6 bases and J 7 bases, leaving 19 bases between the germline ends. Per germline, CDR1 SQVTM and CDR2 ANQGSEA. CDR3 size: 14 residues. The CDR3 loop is CSVTPPRGRNEQFF. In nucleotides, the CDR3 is TGCAGCGTCACACCCCCCCGGGGTCGGAATGAGCAGTTCTTC.

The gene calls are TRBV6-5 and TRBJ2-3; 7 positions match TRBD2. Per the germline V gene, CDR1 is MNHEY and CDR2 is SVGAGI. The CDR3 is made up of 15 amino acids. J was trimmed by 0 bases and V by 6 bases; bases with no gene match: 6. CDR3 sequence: CASSPSGLSTDTQYF. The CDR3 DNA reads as TGTGCCAGCAGCCCTAGCGGTCTTAGCACAGATACGCAGTATTTT.

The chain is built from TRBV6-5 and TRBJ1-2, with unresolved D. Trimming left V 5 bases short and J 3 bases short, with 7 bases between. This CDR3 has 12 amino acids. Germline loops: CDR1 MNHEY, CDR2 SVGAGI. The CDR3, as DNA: TGTGCCAGCAGTCATCAGGACTATGGCTACACCTTC. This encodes CASSHQDYGYTF.

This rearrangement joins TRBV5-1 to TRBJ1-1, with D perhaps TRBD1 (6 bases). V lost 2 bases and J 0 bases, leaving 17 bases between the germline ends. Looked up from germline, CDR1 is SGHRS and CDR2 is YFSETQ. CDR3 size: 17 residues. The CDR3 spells CASSLGRGGYMNTEAFF. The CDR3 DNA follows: TGCGCCAGCAGCTTAGGGAGGGGGGGCTATATGAACACTGAAGCTTTCTTT.

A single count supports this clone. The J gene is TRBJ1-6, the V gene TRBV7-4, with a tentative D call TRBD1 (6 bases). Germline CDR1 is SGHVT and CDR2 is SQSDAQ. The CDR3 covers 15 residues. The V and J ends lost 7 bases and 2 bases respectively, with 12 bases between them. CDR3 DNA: TGTGCCAGCACACTACAGGGCCCCTATAATTCACCCCTCCACTTT. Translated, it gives CASTLQGPYNSPLHF.

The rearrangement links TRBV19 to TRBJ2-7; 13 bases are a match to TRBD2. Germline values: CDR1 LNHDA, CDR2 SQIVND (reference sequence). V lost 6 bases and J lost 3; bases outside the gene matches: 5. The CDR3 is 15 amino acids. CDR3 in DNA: TGTGCCAGTAGCGAACTAGCGGGAGGGCTCTACGAGCAGTACTTC. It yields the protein CASSELAGGLYEQYF. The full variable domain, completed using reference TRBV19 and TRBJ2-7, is DGGITQSPKYLFRKEGQNVTLSCEQNLNHDAMYWYRQDPGQGLRLIYYSQIVNDFQKGDIAEGYSVSREKKESFPLTVTSAQKNPTAFYLCASSELAGGLYEQYFGPGTRLTVT.

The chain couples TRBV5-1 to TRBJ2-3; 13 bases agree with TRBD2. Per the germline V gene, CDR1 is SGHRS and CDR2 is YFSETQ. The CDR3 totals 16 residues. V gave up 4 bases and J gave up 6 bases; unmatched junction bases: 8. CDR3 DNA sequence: TGCGCCAGCAGCCTCACTAGCGGGGGGGCCGGGGATACGCAGTATTTT. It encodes CASSLTSGGAGDTQYF.

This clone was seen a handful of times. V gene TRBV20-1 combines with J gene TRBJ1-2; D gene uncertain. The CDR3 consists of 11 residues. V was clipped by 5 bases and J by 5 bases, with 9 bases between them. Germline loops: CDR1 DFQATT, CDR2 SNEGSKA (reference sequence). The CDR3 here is CSASGSYGYTF. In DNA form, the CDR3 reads TGCAGTGCTTCGGGTAGTTATGGCTACACCTTC.

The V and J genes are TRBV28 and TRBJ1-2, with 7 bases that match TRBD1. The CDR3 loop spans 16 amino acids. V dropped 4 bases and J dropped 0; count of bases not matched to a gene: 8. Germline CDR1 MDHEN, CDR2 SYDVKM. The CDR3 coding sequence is TGTGCCAGCAGTTCCTCGCGGGACAGCACTAACTATGGCTACACCTTC. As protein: CASSSSRDSTNYGYTF.

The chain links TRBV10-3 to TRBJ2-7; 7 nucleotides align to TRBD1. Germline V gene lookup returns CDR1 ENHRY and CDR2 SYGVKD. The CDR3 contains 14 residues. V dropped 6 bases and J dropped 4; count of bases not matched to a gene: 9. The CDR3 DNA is TGTGCCATCAGCCGAACAGGGGCGCGGTACGAGCAGTACTTC. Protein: CAISRTGARYEQYF.

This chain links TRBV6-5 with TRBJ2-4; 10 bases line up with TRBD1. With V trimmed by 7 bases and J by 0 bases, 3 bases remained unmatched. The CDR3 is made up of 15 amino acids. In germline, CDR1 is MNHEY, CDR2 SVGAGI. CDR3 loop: CASTRDRGAKNIQYF. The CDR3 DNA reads TGTGCCAGCACTCGGGACAGGGGAGCCAAAAACATTCAGTACTTC.

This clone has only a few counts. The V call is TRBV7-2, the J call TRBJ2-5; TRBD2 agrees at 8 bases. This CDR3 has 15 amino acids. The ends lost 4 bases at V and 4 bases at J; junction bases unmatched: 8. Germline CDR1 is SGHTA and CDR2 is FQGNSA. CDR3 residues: CASSSTSARRETQYF. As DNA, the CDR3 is TGTGCCAGCAGCTCGACTAGCGCGAGGAGAGAGACCCAGTACTTC.

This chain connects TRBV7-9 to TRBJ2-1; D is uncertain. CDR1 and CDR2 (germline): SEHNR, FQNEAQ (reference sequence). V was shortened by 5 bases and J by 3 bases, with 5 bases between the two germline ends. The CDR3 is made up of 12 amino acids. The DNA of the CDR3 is TGTGCCAGCAGCCGCGTCTACAATGAGCAGTTCTTC. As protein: CASSRVYNEQFF.